This T cell receptor beta chain emerged from a study of T cell changes during pregnancy in multiple sclerosis. Sequencing used immunoSEQ multiplex PCR; TCRdb keeps in-frame clones, though not all of them. The table includes under 130,000 clones, just over 90% detected once. Germline V CDR1 and CDR2: SGHRS, YFSETQ. This CDR3 is built from 13 residues. Between the trimmed V and J ends, which lost 7 bases and 2 bases, there was a span of 12 bases. The sequences come from peripheral blood, collected after pregnancy. This clonotype was obtained from a female donor with multiple sclerosis, enrolled in a pregnancy study. The V call is TRBV5-1, the J call TRBJ2-5; D is possibly TRBD2 (7 bases). The CDR3 sequence is CASGGGRQETQYF. CDR3 DNA: TGCGCCAGCGGGGGGGGCCGTCAAGAGACCCAGTACTTC. The full variable domain, its missing parts supplied by reference TRBV5-1 and TRBJ2-5, is KAGVTQTPRYLIKTRGQQVTLSCSPISGHRSVSWYQQTPGQGLQFLFEYFSETQRNKGNFPGRFSGRQFSNSRSEMNVSTLELGDSALYLCASGGGRQETQYFGPGTRLLVL.